A single sample gave rise to the 2 T cell receptor beta chains below, sequenced in a study of T-cell memory formation after mild COVID-19. MiXCR, run by TCRdb on the 5' RACE reads, gives a single entry per CDR3 protein. There are about 280,000 distinct CDR3 sequences in the sample; approximately 7.6% occur only once, and about 22% lies in the top ten. Sequencing used PBMCs or a T cell subset sorted from them (not recorded which). All receptors come from a man younger than 35 who had mild COVID-19 (a few samples of this study predate the infection). Cell type and time point are not known.

This clonotype has just a few counts. The chain recombines TRBV6-5 with TRBJ2-5, with D possibly matching TRBD1 (6 bases). Looked up from germline, CDR1 is MNHEY and CDR2 is SVGAGI. CDR3 length: 13 residues. V gave up 5 bases and J gave up 7 bases, with 14 bases separating them. This CDR3 reads CASSPGVSGTQYF. In nucleotides, the CDR3 is TGTGCCAGCAGTCCAGGGGTTTCGGGGACCCAGTACTTC.

The chain has TRBV20-1 and TRBJ2-1; D unclear. This CDR3 is built from 13 residues. CDR1 is DFQATT, CDR2 SNEGSKA, per germline (reference sequence). V was shortened by 7 bases and J by 6 bases, with 16 bases between the two germline ends. In nucleotides, the CDR3 is TGCAGTGTTGAGAGAGGTGAACCCAATGAGCAGTTCTTC. This translates into CSVERGEPNEQFF.